This T cell receptor beta chain appears in the sequencing data of a study of human T cells and chemical hapten exposure. Germline V gene lookup returns CDR1 SEHNR and CDR2 FQNEAQ (reference sequence). Between the trimmed V and J ends, which lost 2 bases and 7 bases, there was a span of 11 bases. The CDR3 is made up of 14 amino acids. This clonotype showed up many times. Its antigen is not known. MiXCR, applied by TCRdb to the RACE reads, yields one record per CDR3 protein. Here the sample spans more than 100,000 distinct CDR3 sequences, roughly 12% being singletons. Time point here: pre-sensitization, week 0. This sample's treatment: therapeutic diphenylcyclopropenone sensitization with weekly scalp DPC. Study conclusions and caveats: Once DPC sensitization occurred, TCRs above 1 in 1000 frequency showed no change.

The receptor was derived from a woman in her late teens or twenties with alopecia areata. Some clones in this sample may be carry-over from other donors' samples. The sequencing used whole blood, collected in connection with sensitization to the hapten diphenylcyclopropenone (DPC). The chain links TRBV7-9 to TRBJ1-4, with D possibly being TRBD1 (5 bases). The CDR3 reads CASSLRQGGEKLFF. The CDR3 DNA is TGTGCCAGCAGCTTAAGGCAGGGAGGTGAAAAACTGTTTTTT.